The 15 T cell receptor beta chains listed next were all sequenced from one sample in a study of early T cells in non-severe SARS-CoV-2 infection. TCRdb fed the 5' RACE reads into MiXCR, producing one record per CDR3 protein. The table lists 69,000 or so distinct CDR3 sequences, 3.5% to 6% of them singletons. The source material was whole blood, sampled at baseline. The receptors stem from an adult who was a healthcare worker with PCR-confirmed SARS-CoV-2 infection or an uninfected control (not recorded which). The donor label of this sample is uncertain.

This clonotype appeared many times. The gene calls are TRBV29-1 and TRBJ2-4; possible D gene TRBD2, 5 bases. CDR1 SQVTM and CDR2 ANQGSEA come from the germline V gene. V was pared by 4 bases and J by 6 bases, with 10 bases between. The CDR3 sequence is 12 residues long. CDR3 coding DNA: TGCAGCGTTGTCGGCGAGGGAAACATTCAGTACTTC. It specifies CSVVGEGNIQYF.

This clonotype was seen many times. V is TRBV5-6 and J is TRBJ1-1, with D perhaps TRBD1 (5 bases). The V gene lost 6 bases and the J gene lost 1 base, with 16 bases spanning the gap. This CDR3 has 15 amino acids. Germline-derived CDR1 and CDR2 are SGHDT and YYEEEE. CDR3 sequence reads: CASTLPGTRNTEAFF. DNA for the CDR3: TGTGCCAGCACCCTGCCTGGGACGAGGAACACTGAAGCTTTCTTT.

The J gene is TRBJ2-3, the V gene TRBV29-1, with D possibly being TRBD1 (5 bases). Trimming pared 6 bases from V and 4 bases from J, leaving 8 bases between. This CDR3 region has 11 residues. Germline-derived CDR1 and CDR2 are SQVTM and ANQGSEA. CDR3 protein: CSVGLPDTQYF. The CDR3 nucleotides are TGCAGCGTGGGGCTGCCAGATACGCAGTATTTT.

This clonotype has at least ten counts. V and J are TRBV7-2 and TRBJ2-7; the D is unclear. The CDR3 contains 15 residues. Germline V CDR1 and CDR2: SGHTA, FQGNSA. V shed 1 base and J shed 4 bases, with 14 bases lying between them. CDR3 in amino acids: CASSLEPGMVYEQYF. CDR3 coding DNA: TGTGCCAGCAGCTTAGAGCCAGGTATGGTGTACGAGCAGTACTTC.

This sequence joins TRBV28 and TRBJ1-4, with 8 bases fitting TRBD1. V lost 7 bases and J lost 6; bases outside the gene matches: 4. Germline V CDR1 and CDR2: MDHEN, SYDVKM. This CDR3 has 13 residues. Written as DNA, the CDR3 is TGTGCCAGCATTTTGACAGGGGATGAAAAACTGTTTTTT. Protein sequence: CASILTGDEKLFF.

This clonotype showed up many times. This chain connects TRBV20-1 to TRBJ2-7, with TRBD2 identical over 11 bases. This CDR3 is 13 amino acids long. The ends lost 5 bases at V and 3 bases at J; junction bases unmatched: 3. CDR1 is DFQATT and CDR2 is SNEGSKA in the germline V gene (reference sequence). The CDR3 spells CSAPLAGGYEQYF. The CDR3 DNA is TGCAGTGCTCCCCTAGCGGGGGGCTACGAGCAGTACTTC.

The chain recombines TRBV2 with TRBJ2-2; D ambiguous. Deletions cut 7 bases from V and 3 bases from J, with 6 bases between. This CDR3 is 12 amino acids long. Per the germline V gene, CDR1 is SNHLY and CDR2 is FYNNEI. The CDR3 spells CASNRDTGELFF. In DNA form, the CDR3 reads TGTGCCAGCAACCGGGACACCGGGGAGCTGTTTTTT.

The table lists this clonotype with many counts. The chain links TRBV20-1 to TRBJ1-5, with a weak D call TRBD1 (6 bases). Germline CDR1 reads DFQATT; CDR2 reads SNEGSKA (reference sequence). The CDR3 length is 14 residues. Trimming pared 5 bases from V and 0 bases from J, leaving 11 bases between. The CDR3 loop is CSAGGALSNQPQHF. The CDR3 region has the DNA TGCAGTGCTGGGGGGGCTCTTAGCAATCAGCCCCAGCATTTT.

V and J are TRBV10-2 and TRBJ2-7; 14 bases are a match to TRBD2. CDR3 length: 14 residues. In germline, CDR1 is WSHSY, CDR2 SAAADI. V lost 7 bases, J lost 7 bases, and 6 bases stayed unmatched. The CDR3 region is CASISGLAGGEQYF. In DNA form, the CDR3 reads TGCGCCAGCATTTCCGGACTAGCGGGGGGTGAGCAGTACTTC.

The V gene is TRBV2, the J gene TRBJ1-3; D not resolved. The ends were cut back, 5 bases at V and 2 bases at J, with 10 bases in the middle. Germline V gene lookup returns CDR1 SNHLY and CDR2 FYNNEI. This CDR3 is built from 14 residues. The CDR3 DNA reads as TGTGCCAGCAGTAAAGGGAGGACTGGAAACACCATATATTTT. It yields the protein CASSKGRTGNTIYF.

In this sample, this clonotype turned up many times. The J gene is TRBJ2-7, the V gene TRBV2, with TRBD1 identical over 9 bases. Losses at the gene ends were 6 bases for V and 3 bases for J; bases not matched to a gene: 6. CDR3 size: 14 residues. Germline V lookup: CDR1 SNHLY, CDR2 FYNNEI. As DNA, the CDR3 is TGTGCCAGCAGACCGGGACAGGGAAGCTACGAGCAGTACTTC. Translation: CASRPGQGSYEQYF.

J is TRBJ1-1 and V is TRBV6-4; TRBD1 might be the D (6 bases). The germline CDR1 and CDR2 sequences are MRHNA and SNTAGT. With 8 bases removed from V and 6 bases from J, the gap between germline ends came to 13 bases. This CDR3 is built from 12 residues. CDR3 sequence: CASRGGRAEAFF. The CDR3 DNA reads as TGTGCCAGCCGAGGGGGGCGGGCTGAAGCTTTCTTT.

This clonotype was recorded at least ten times. The rearrangement joins TRBV12-3 or TRBV12-4 to TRBJ2-2; D remains ambiguous. V gave up 4 bases and J gave up 4 bases, with 10 bases separating them. CDR3 length: 14 amino acids. CDR3 in amino acids: CASSSLHGTGELFF. In DNA form, the CDR3 reads TGTGCCAGCAGTTCTCTCCATGGCACCGGGGAGCTGTTTTTT.

This clonotype was picked up many times. The chain is built from TRBV12-5 and TRBJ2-7, with 7 bases fitting TRBD2. The CDR3 contains 15 residues. The V and J ends lost 0 bases and 3 bases, in that order; junction bases with no gene match: 5. The germline CDR1 and CDR2 sequences are LGHNT and FRNRAP. This CDR3 is CASGLVHGGVYEQYF. The CDR3 nucleotides read TGTGCTAGTGGTTTGGTACATGGGGGGGTCTACGAGCAGTACTTC.

This clonotype was recorded a few times. The V call is TRBV12-3 or TRBV12-4, the J call TRBJ1-6; D unresolved. Trimming took 10 bases from V and 5 from J, leaving 15 bases between them. The CDR3 extends over 14 amino acids. CDR3 in amino acids: CATKSARDNSPLHF. Here the CDR3 DNA reads TGTGCCACCAAGTCGGCCCGGGATAATTCACCCCTCCACTTT.